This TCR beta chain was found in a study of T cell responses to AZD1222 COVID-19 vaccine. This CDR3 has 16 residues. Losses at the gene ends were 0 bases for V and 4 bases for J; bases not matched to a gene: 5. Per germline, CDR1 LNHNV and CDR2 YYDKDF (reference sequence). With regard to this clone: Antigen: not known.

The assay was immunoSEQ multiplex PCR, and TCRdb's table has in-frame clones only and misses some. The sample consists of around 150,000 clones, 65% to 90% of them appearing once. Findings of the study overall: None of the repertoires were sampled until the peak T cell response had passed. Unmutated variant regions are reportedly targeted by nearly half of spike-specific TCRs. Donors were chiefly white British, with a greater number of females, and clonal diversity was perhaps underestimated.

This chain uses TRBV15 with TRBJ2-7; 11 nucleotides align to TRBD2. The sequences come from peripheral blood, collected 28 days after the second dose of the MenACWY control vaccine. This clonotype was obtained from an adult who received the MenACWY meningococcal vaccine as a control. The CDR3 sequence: CATSREGLAGGYEQYF. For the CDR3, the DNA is TGTGCCACCAGCAGAGAGGGCTTAGCGGGAGGGTACGAGCAGTACTTC.